A selection of T cell receptor beta chains follows, all from one sample in a study of cytomegalovirus exposure and HLA in healthy donors. Only in-frame clones appear in the TCRdb table, and some are missing; sequencing was by immunoSEQ multiplex PCR. The repertoire holds over 100,000 clones, with roughly 70% as singletons. The sequenced sample was PBMCs. The source is a woman in her twenties or thirties in good health and CMV-seronegative. Each CDR3 is given with its conserved first and last residue. The order of the fields is D gene, clone size, J gene, V gene, CDR3 protein, CDR3 DNA. A D gene is named only where the DNA matches it firmly. Rows may omit the clone size; those that give it use once, few, many or a size class.

NA,NA,TRBJ1-1,TRBV7-8,CASRGGSVNTEAFF,TGTGCCAGCAGGGGAGGTTCGGTGAACACTGAAGCTTTCTTT
TRBD2,NA,TRBJ2-1,TRBV5-1,CASSSSIRTSGDNEQFF,TGCGCCAGCAGCTCCTCAATAAGGACTAGCGGGGACAATGAGCAGTTCTTC
NA,NA,TRBJ2-7,TRBV10-3,CAISERGYEQYF,TGTGCCATCAGTGAGAGGGGCTACGAGCAGTACTTC
NA,NA,TRBJ2-5,TRBV5-4,CASSFQPPIRGETQYF,TGTGCCAGCAGCTTTCAGCCTCCTATCCGAGGGGAGACCCAGTACTTC
TRBD1,NA,TRBJ1-6,TRBV27,CASSPGTGNSPLHF,TGTGCCAGCAGCCCCGGGACAGGGAATTCACCCCTCCACTTT
TRBD2,NA,TRBJ2-3,TRBV6-5,CASSYSTGGKSDTQYF,TGTGCCAGCAGTTACTCGACGGGGGGGAAGTCAGATACGCAGTATTTT
NA,NA,TRBJ1-1,TRBV19,CAILQGNTEAFF,TGTGCCATACTACAGGGAAACACTGAAGCTTTCTTT
TRBD1,NA,TRBJ1-6,TRBV9,CASSSRTGSNSPLHF,TGTGCCAGCAGCTCCCGGACAGGGAGCAATTCACCCCTCCACTTT
NA,NA,TRBJ1-1,TRBV18,CASSPLGGRGEAFF,TGTGCCAGCTCACCCCTCGGTGGGAGGGGTGAAGCTTTCTTT
TRBD1,NA,TRBJ1-2,TRBV5-6,CASSSWTGNFYGYTF,TGTGCCAGCAGCTCTTGGACAGGGAACTTCTATGGCTACACCTTC
TRBD1,few,TRBJ2-2,TRBV11-2,CASSEQGATGELFF,TGTGCCAGCAGCGAACAGGGGGCAACCGGGGAGCTGTTTTTT
NA,NA,TRBJ1-1,TRBV5-1,CASSLAGKNTEAFF,TGCGCCAGCAGCTTGGCGGGGAAGAACACTGAAGCTTTCTTT
NA,NA,TRBJ1-2,TRBV5-6,CASSPGRGSNYGYTF,TGTGCCAGCAGCCCGGGGAGGGGGTCTAACTATGGCTACACCTTC
NA,NA,TRBJ1-6,TRBV27,CASSLGRANSPLHF,TGTGCCAGCAGTTTAGGCAGGGCCAATTCACCCCTCCACTTT
NA,once,TRBJ1-4,TRBV6-5,CATSGLTNEKLFF,TGTGCCACCTCCGGGTTAACTAATGAAAAACTGTTTTTT
NA,NA,TRBJ1-1,TRBV10-3,CAISEYQGIDAFF,TGTGCCATCAGTGAGTACCAGGGAATAGACGCTTTCTTT
NA,NA,TRBJ1-5,TRBV2,CASSEVYSNQPQHF,TGTGCCAGCAGCGAGGTTTATAGCAATCAGCCCCAGCATTTT
TRBD1,NA,TRBJ1-4,TRBV5-6,CASSETGATNEKLFF,TGTGCCAGCAGCGAAACAGGGGCAACTAATGAAAAACTGTTTTTT
NA,NA,TRBJ1-1,TRBV27,CASSLNRQKGDTEAFF,TGTGCCAGCAGTTTAAATCGACAGAAGGGGGACACTGAAGCTTTCTTT
NA,once,TRBJ1-1,TRBV5-6,CASSHLIRRGTEAFF,TGTGCCAGCAGCCACCTAATAAGGCGGGGCACTGAAGCTTTCTTT
TRBD1,NA,TRBJ1-1,TRBV5-6,CASSGQGIGTEAFF,TGTGCCAGCAGCGGACAGGGAATCGGCACTGAAGCTTTCTTT
NA,NA,TRBJ2-1,TRBV27,CASSPYPAGNNEQFF,TGTGCCAGCAGTCCCTACCCGGCGGGGAACAATGAGCAGTTCTTC
NA,NA,TRBJ1-1,TRBV5-1,CASSTGGNTEAFF,TGCGCCAGCAGCACGGGGGGAAACACTGAAGCTTTCTTT
NA,NA,TRBJ1-5,TRBV2,CASSEARSGEGNQPQHF,TGTGCCAGCAGTGAAGCGCGATCAGGGGAAGGCAATCAGCCCCAGCATTTT
NA,NA,TRBJ2-7,TRBV14,CASSQETGQYF,TGTGCCAGCAGCCAAGAAACGGGACAGTACTTC
NA,few,TRBJ1-5,TRBV6-1,CASRIQDNQPQHF,TGTGCCAGCAGGATACAGGACAATCAGCCCCAGCATTTT
NA,NA,TRBJ1-2,TRBV30,CAWGSVHRENGYTF,TGTGCCTGGGGGTCCGTACATCGGGAAAATGGCTACACCTTC
TRBD1,NA,TRBJ1-3,TRBV19,CASRRQGSDGNTIYF,TGTGCCAGTAGACGACAGGGAAGCGACGGAAACACCATATATTTT
NA,NA,TRBJ2-3,TRBV30,CAWSEGSGSGEYF,TGTGCCTGGAGTGAGGGTAGCGGATCGGGGGAGTATTTT